The 29 T cell receptor beta chains given below trace back to one sample, sequenced in a study of shared clonotypes between healthy human individuals. Produced via immunoSEQ multiplex PCR; TCRdb's table is partial and in-frame only. The sample has some 1 million clones; approximately 76% are singletons. The specimen sequenced was memory CD4+ T cells sorted from blood. Subset noted: CD45RA-negative fraction. Receptor source: a man aged 18 to 30 in good health.

Only one count was recorded for this clone. This chain connects TRBV19 to TRBJ2-2; TRBD2 matches at 8 bases. Germline V gene data show CDR1 as LNHDA and CDR2 as SQIVND (reference sequence). The CDR3 contains 15 residues. Germline trimming cut 6 bases from V and 4 bases from J; bases unmatched to any gene: 7. CDR3: CASSLSGKSTGELFF. CDR3 coding DNA: TGTGCCAGTAGCCTTAGCGGGAAGAGCACCGGGGAGCTGTTTTTT.

This clone was observed a single time. The V call is TRBV5-1, the J call TRBJ2-2; maybe TRBD2 (5 bases). Deletions cut 0 bases from V and 1 base from J, with 13 bases between. Looked up from germline, CDR1 is SGHRS and CDR2 is YFSETQ. The CDR3 has 17 amino acids. The CDR3 sequence: CASSLAGLRRNTGELFF. In nucleotides, the CDR3 is TGCGCCAGCAGCTTGGCGGGGTTGCGGCGGAACACCGGGGAGCTGTTTTTT.

The chain carries TRBV5-1 and TRBJ1-1, with TRBD1 identical over 8 bases. Germline loops: CDR1 SGHRS, CDR2 YFSETQ. CDR3 length: 15 amino acids. J gave up 2 bases and V 5 bases, and 8 bases lay outside the gene matches. The CDR3, as DNA: TGCGCCAGCAGTTTGTCAGGGGGCGTAAACACTGAAGCTTTCTTT. Its protein product is CASSLSGGVNTEAFF.

With regard to this clone: Different DNA sequences within this sample yield the same CDR3. The rearrangement uses TRBV30 and TRBJ2-3; D not certain. V gave up 3 bases and J gave up 2 bases, with 12 bases separating them. The CDR3 extends over 14 amino acids. Germline V CDR1 and CDR2: GTSNPN, SVGIG (reference sequence). The CDR3 bases are TGTGCCTGGAGGCGACAAGGGAACACAGATACGCAGTATTTT. This gives the protein CAWRRQGNTDTQYF. Drawing the rest from reference TRBV30 and TRBJ2-3, the complete variable domain is SQTIHQWPATLVQPVGSPLSLECTVEGTSNPNLYWYRQAAGRGLQLLFYSVGIGQISSEVPQNLSASRPQDRQFILSSKKLLLSDSGFYLCAWRRQGNTDTQYFGPGTRLTVL.

The chain couples TRBV20-1 to TRBJ2-5; 8 bases align to TRBD2. V shed 5 bases, J shed 4 bases, and the junction held 0 bases outside the gene matches. Germline CDR1 is DFQATT and CDR2 is SNEGSKA (reference sequence). The CDR3 length is 11 residues. The CDR3 loop reads CSAGTRETQYF. The CDR3 DNA sequence: TGCAGTGCTGGGACTAGAGAGACCCAGTACTTC.

The CDR3 DNA reads TGTGCCAGCAGCCCGATCTTCGGACAGCAAAACACCGGGGAGCTGTTTTTT. It is translated as CASSPIFGQQNTGELFF. The chain uses TRBV11-2 and TRBJ2-2; a weak D match, TRBD1 (6 bases). Per the germline V gene, CDR1 is SGHAT and CDR2 is FQNNGV. The CDR3 spans 17 residues. Deletions cut 5 bases from V and 2 bases from J, with 18 bases between. The full variable domain, rest sourced from reference TRBV11-2 and TRBJ2-2, is EAGVAQSPRYKIIEKRQSVAFWCNPISGHATLYWYQQILGQGPKLLIQFQNNGVVDDSQLPKDRFSAERLKGVDSTLKIQPAKLEDSAVYLCASSPIFGQQNTGELFFGEGSRLTVL.

The chain combines TRBV7-9 with TRBJ2-6; either TRBD1 or TRBD2 may fit D (6 bases each). The CDR3 totals 18 residues. Trimming shortened V by 1 base and J by 4 bases, and 17 bases separated the two germline ends. In germline, CDR1 is SEHNR, CDR2 FQNEAQ (reference sequence). The CDR3 loop is CASSLEGGQLGGANVLTF. The CDR3 bases are TGTGCCAGCAGCTTAGAAGGGGGGCAGCTGGGAGGGGCCAACGTCCTGACTTTC.

This chain joins TRBV9 and TRBJ2-5, with D tentatively TRBD1 or TRBD2 (5 bases each). Looked up from germline, CDR1 is SGDLS and CDR2 is YYNGEE. The CDR3 sequence is 17 residues long. Between the trimmed V and J ends, which lost 3 bases and 5 bases, there was a span of 23 bases. DNA for the CDR3: TGTGCCAGCAGCGCCTTACGGGGCTCCCTGACTGGGGAGACCCAGTACTTC. Residues: CASSALRGSLTGETQYF. Full variable domain (rest looked up from reference TRBV9 and TRBJ2-5): DSGVTQTPKHLITATGQRVTLRCSPRSGDLSVYWYQQSLDQGLQFLIQYYNGEERAKGNILERFSAQQFPDLHSELNLSSLELGDSALYFCASSALRGSLTGETQYFGPGTRLLVL.

Only a few counts were recorded for this clone. V is TRBV11-2 and J is TRBJ1-1; TRBD1 agrees at 7 bases. In germline, CDR1 is SGHAT, CDR2 FQNNGV. V dropped 1 base and J dropped 1; count of bases not matched to a gene: 0. This CDR3 region has 14 residues. CDR3 region: CASSLGDRNTEAFF. DNA for the CDR3: TGTGCCAGCAGCTTAGGGGACAGGAACACTGAAGCTTTCTTT.

This sequence joins TRBV9 and TRBJ2-5; TRBD2 matches at 10 bases. From germline, CDR1 is SGDLS and CDR2 YYNGEE. The CDR3 spans 16 residues. J lost 5 bases, V lost 1 base, and 8 bases had no gene match. The CDR3 here is CASSVTQTSGFETQYF. In DNA form, the CDR3 reads TGTGCCAGCAGCGTAACTCAGACTAGCGGGTTTGAGACCCAGTACTTC.

The chain links TRBV2 to TRBJ2-5; 8 nucleotides line up with TRBD2. The CDR3 sequence is 16 residues long. V lost 4 bases to trimming and J lost 0 bases; unmatched junction nucleotides: 7. In germline, CDR1 is SNHLY, CDR2 FYNNEI. CDR3 DNA: TGTGCCAGCAGTGCTATTGGCGGGGGGTACCAAGAGACCCAGTACTTC. This gives the protein CASSAIGGGYQETQYF.

In nucleotides, the CDR3 is TGTGCCAGCAGTGTCGGACGGGGTTGCCCCAACTATGGCTACACCTTC. Translating gives CASSVGRGCPNYGYTF. The chain is built from TRBV6-1 and TRBJ1-2; no reliable D call. V lost 4 bases, J lost 2 bases, and 17 bases lay in between. CDR1 and CDR2 (germline): MNHNS, SASEGT. The CDR3 is 16 amino acids.

This rearrangement joins TRBV19 to TRBJ2-7; a possible D gene is TRBD1 (5 bases). With 4 bases removed from V and 2 bases from J, the gap between germline ends came to 12 bases. The CDR3 totals 14 residues. Germline CDR1 and CDR2: LNHDA and SQIVND (reference sequence). The CDR3 DNA is TGTGCCAGTAGTAGGGCAGGGCAAACCTACGAGCAGTACTTC. Encoded protein: CASSRAGQTYEQYF.

This chain uses TRBV2 with TRBJ2-5; D unresolved. This CDR3 contains 13 residues. The germline V and J ends were trimmed by 0 bases and 2 bases, with 4 bases remaining between them. CDR1 is SNHLY and CDR2 is FYNNEI in the germline V gene. The CDR3 DNA is TGTGCCAGCAGTGAAGCCATGCAAGAGACCCAGTACTTC. As protein: CASSEAMQETQYF.

The rearrangement joins TRBV29-1 to TRBJ1-1, with 11 bases aligning to TRBD1. The CDR3 is 14 residues long. Germline V gives CDR1 SQVTM, CDR2 ANQGSEA. V shed 5 bases, J shed 5 bases, and the junction held 7 bases outside the gene matches. CDR3 protein: CSVWTGGAGTEAFF. CDR3 sequence (DNA): TGCAGCGTTTGGACAGGGGGCGCTGGGACTGAAGCTTTCTTT.

J is TRBJ1-1 and V is TRBV25-1; weak D call: TRBD1 (5 bases). The V end lost 7 bases, the J end lost 5 bases, and 14 bases lay between the germline ends. Germline loops: CDR1 MGHDK, CDR2 SYGVNS. This CDR3 is built from 13 residues. The CDR3, as DNA: TGTGCCAGCATCGAAGCGGGGGGAACTGAAGCTTTCTTT. Translation: CASIEAGGTEAFF. The entire variable domain, with the rest obtained from reference TRBV25-1 and TRBJ1-1, is as follows: EADIYQTPRYLVIGTGKKITLECSQTMGHDKMYWYQQDPGMELHLIHYSYGVNSTEKGDLSSESTVSRIRTEHFPLTLESARPSHTSQYLCASIEAGGTEAFFGQGTRLTVV.

This clone was seen a single time. The chain links TRBV11-2 to TRBJ2-2; 10 nucleotides agree with TRBD2. Germline V lookup: CDR1 SGHAT, CDR2 FQNNGV. V shed 2 bases and J 5 bases; nucleotides not matched to a gene: 8. The CDR3 spans 17 residues. DNA for the CDR3: TGTGCCAGCAGCTTATCGGTTAGCGGGAGGTCGACCGGGGAGCTGTTTTTT. It encodes CASSLSVSGRSTGELFF.

The gene calls are TRBV7-9 and TRBJ2-7; D may be TRBD2 (6 bases). This CDR3 spans 15 amino acids. Per germline, CDR1 SEHNR and CDR2 FQNEAQ (reference sequence). Trimming removed 0 bases from V and 2 bases from J, with 11 bases in between. DNA of the CDR3: TGTGCCAGCAGCTTAGCCCCAGCGGGCCCCTACGAGCAGTACTTC. As protein: CASSLAPAGPYEQYF.

This clone occurred a few times. The V call is TRBV27, the J call TRBJ2-5; D not resolved. Germline V lookup: CDR1 MNHEY, CDR2 SMNVEV (reference sequence). This CDR3 region has 12 residues. Between the trimmed V and J ends, which lost 5 bases and 3 bases, there was a span of 7 bases. This CDR3 reads CASSAIEETQYF. CDR3 in DNA: TGTGCCAGCAGTGCGATCGAAGAGACCCAGTACTTC.

This chain joins TRBV10-3 and TRBJ2-2; 13 nucleotides line up with TRBD2. The junction had 6 bases not matched to a gene; V was cut back by 6 bases and J by 8 bases. This CDR3 is 15 amino acids long. The germline V gene encodes CDR1 ENHRY and CDR2 SYGVKD. In nucleotides, the CDR3 is TGTGCCATCAGCACCAGACTAGCGGGAGGTGGGGAGCTGTTTTTT. As protein: CAISTRLAGGGELFF.

This sequence joins TRBV30 and TRBJ2-7; D is unresolved. Looked up from germline, CDR1 is GTSNPN and CDR2 is SVGIG (reference sequence). V lost 8 bases, J lost 0 bases, and 5 bases lay in between. This CDR3 has 10 amino acids. This chain's CDR3 is CAGCSYEQYF. DNA for the CDR3: TGTGCCGGATGCTCCTACGAGCAGTACTTC.

The chain uses TRBV2 and TRBJ2-7; a possible D gene is TRBD2 (6 bases). V shed 5 bases and J shed 4 bases, with 12 bases lying between them. In germline, CDR1 is SNHLY, CDR2 FYNNEI. The CDR3 sequence is 13 residues long. The CDR3 sequence: CASSSGLRYEQYF. DNA for the CDR3: TGTGCCAGCAGTTCGGGACTCAGATACGAGCAGTACTTC.

Points on this clone: This sample also contains other DNA sequences that code for the same CDR3. The chain has TRBV5-1 and TRBJ1-1; a weak D match, TRBD1 (5 bases). The CDR3 covers 14 residues. Germline V gene lookup returns CDR1 SGHRS and CDR2 YFSETQ. The V gene lost 1 base and the J gene lost 2 bases, with 9 bases spanning the gap. The CDR3 bases are TGCGCCAGCAGCTTGTTTCAGGGTAACACTGAAGCTTTCTTT. Protein: CASSLFQGNTEAFF.

V gene TRBV28 combines with J gene TRBJ1-5, with D uncertain. Germline values: CDR1 MDHEN, CDR2 SYDVKM. The V end lost 6 bases, the J end lost 2 bases, and 14 bases lay between the germline ends. This CDR3 is 15 amino acids long. The CDR3: CASSSPSEGNQPQHF. CDR3 nucleotides: TGTGCCAGCAGCTCCCCGTCCGAGGGCAATCAGCCCCAGCATTTT. Full variable domain (missing parts from reference TRBV28 and TRBJ1-5): DVKVTQSSRYLVKRTGEKVFLECVQDMDHENMFWYRQDPGLGLRLIYFSYDVKMKEKGDIPEGYSVSREKKERFSLILESASTNQTSMYLCASSSPSEGNQPQHFGDGTRLSIL.

J is TRBJ1-5 and V is TRBV7-2; perhaps TRBD1 as D (5 bases). Trimming stripped 4 bases from V and 3 bases from J, with 13 bases between. This CDR3 has 15 residues. The germline V gene encodes CDR1 SGHTA and CDR2 FQGNSA. CDR3 bases: TGTGCCAGCAGCTCCGCGGGGGGGTACAATCAGCCCCAGCATTTT. It specifies CASSSAGGYNQPQHF.

As to this clone: This likely came from a read error, as a far larger clone is one base away. The sample holds other DNA sequences that translate to the same CDR3. The chain carries TRBV30 and TRBJ1-3; D not certain. Between the trimmed V and J ends, which lost 3 bases and 5 bases, there was a span of 14 bases. Looked up from germline, CDR1 is GTSNPN and CDR2 is SVGIG (reference sequence). The CDR3 covers 14 residues. This CDR3 is CAWSSGQLRNTIYF. CDR3 bases: TGTGCCTGGAGCTCTGGGCAGCTAAGAAACACCATATATTTT.

V is TRBV11-3 and J is TRBJ2-2; D tentatively reads TRBD1 or TRBD2 (5 bases each). V was trimmed by 5 bases and J by 4 bases, leaving 14 bases between them. This CDR3 contains 15 residues. CDR1 is SGHNT and CDR2 is YENEEA in the germline V gene. The CDR3 DNA sequence: TGTGCCAGCAGCCAAGGGGCCGGGATCACCGGGGAGCTGTTTTTT. Protein product: CASSQGAGITGELFF.

This chain connects TRBV28 to TRBJ1-5, with D maybe TRBD1 (5 bases). This CDR3 spans 16 amino acids. The V and J ends lost 6 bases and 2 bases respectively, with 17 bases between them. Germline V gene lookup returns CDR1 MDHEN and CDR2 SYDVKM. Here the CDR3 DNA reads TGTGCCAGCAGCCTCGTGAGGCCCAGGGGCAATCAGCCCCAGCATTTT. Translation gives CASSLVRPRGNQPQHF.

Only a few counts were recorded for this clone. The genes are TRBV11-2 and TRBJ2-3, with 11 bases matching TRBD2. The length of the CDR3 is 16 residues. The V gene's germline CDR1 is SGHAT and CDR2 FQNNGV. The J segment lost 0 bases and the V segment lost 5 bases, leaving 4 bases of the junction unmatched. This CDR3 reads CASSPSSGRSTDTQYF. The CDR3 nucleotides read TGTGCCAGCAGCCCCTCTAGCGGGAGGAGCACAGATACGCAGTATTTT.